These T cell receptor beta chains were read from a single sample in a study of blood T cell repertoires in COVID-19. Sequencing used immunoSEQ multiplex PCR; TCRdb keeps in-frame clones, though not all of them. The table lists over 120,000 clones, 76% of them singletons. Sample: peripheral blood. The receptors stem from a woman older than 75 with active or convalescent COVID-19. Each CDR3 is given with its conserved first and last residue. The D gene is left open where the match is weak. Where a row states a size, it is once, few, many or the class of an expanded clone; other rows omit it.

CDR3	DNA	size	V	J	D
CASSLARGGYYEQYF	TGCGCCAGCAGCTTGGCACGGGGGGGCTACTACGAGCAGTACTTC	-	TRBV5-1	TRBJ2-7	TRBD2
CASSIDSVGGYTF	TGTGCCAGCAGCATCGACAGCGTCGGTGGCTACACCTTC	-	TRBV6-2/TRBV6-3	TRBJ1-2	-
CASSLSGQTTRTNEKLFF	TGCGCCAGCAGCTTGTCGGGACAGACCACGAGAACTAATGAAAAACTGTTTTTT	-	TRBV5-1	TRBJ1-4	TRBD1
CASSPTGSGGELFF	TGTGCCAGCAGCCCGACAGGATCCGGCGGGGAGCTGTTTTTT	-	TRBV7-2	TRBJ2-2	-
CASSQGAGLGETQYF	TGTGCCAGCAGCCAAGGCGCGGGGTTAGGCGAGACCCAGTACTTC	-	TRBV4-2	TRBJ2-5	-
CASTRAGGINEKLFF	TGTGCCAGCACCCGCGCGGGAGGAATTAATGAAAAACTGTTTTTT	-	TRBV2	TRBJ1-4	-
CASSPPGQLAFF	TGTGCCAGCAGCCCGCCGGGACAGTTAGCTTTCTTT	-	TRBV7-9	TRBJ1-1	TRBD1
CASSQDGRNTEAFF	TGCGCCAGCAGCCAAGATGGGAGGAACACTGAAGCTTTCTTT	-	TRBV4-3	TRBJ1-1	-
CASSLVQGRGNTEAFF	TGTGCCAGCAGCTTGGTACAGGGCAGGGGGAACACTGAAGCTTTCTTT	-	TRBV5-6	TRBJ1-1	-
CARSLGCVTSATGLNSYEQYF	TGTGCCAGAAGCTTGGGGTGTGTGACTAGCGCCACGGGGCTGAACTCCTACGAGCAGTACTTC	-	TRBV5-3	TRBJ2-7	TRBD2
CASSQAGTKVETQYF	TGCGCCAGCAGCCAAGCCGGGACAAAGGTCGAGACCCAGTACTTC	-	TRBV4-1	TRBJ2-5	-
CASSPRSSGGKTQYF	TGCGCCAGCAGCCCTCGATCTAGCGGGGGTAAGACCCAGTACTTC	-	TRBV5-1	TRBJ2-5	TRBD2
CATSRERGGGARNEQFF	TGTGCCACCAGCAGAGAACGAGGCGGGGGGGCTAGGAATGAGCAGTTCTTC	-	TRBV15	TRBJ2-1	TRBD2
CASSLGSLAGETQYF	TGTGCCAGCAGCTTAGGTTCCCTAGCGGGAGAGACCCAGTACTTC	-	TRBV7-6	TRBJ2-5	TRBD2
CASSPMIGANTEAFF	TGTGCCAGCTCACCAATGATAGGGGCCAACACTGAAGCTTTCTTT	few	TRBV18	TRBJ1-1	-
CAWSVQPVGGYTF	TGTGCCTGGAGTGTACAACCGGTGGGCGGCTACACCTTC	-	TRBV30	TRBJ1-2	-
CASSRGTSGHASSTDTQYF	TGTGCCAGCAGCCGGGGGACTAGCGGGCATGCCTCGAGCACAGATACGCAGTATTTT	-	TRBV3-1/TRBV3-2	TRBJ2-3	TRBD2
CASNGPGTNTEAFF	TGTGCCAGCAACGGACCGGGAACCAACACTGAAGCTTTCTTT	-	TRBV3-1/TRBV3-2	TRBJ1-1	-
CASSRSTQETQYF	TGCGCCAGCAGCCGGAGCACCCAAGAGACCCAGTACTTC	-	TRBV5-1	TRBJ2-5	-
CASSPGQTPYNEQFF	TGTGCCAGCAGTCCGGGACAGACCCCCTACAATGAGCAGTTCTTC	-	TRBV28	TRBJ2-1	TRBD1
CSVAPGTGLGREQYF	TGCAGCGTTGCGCCCGGGACAGGGCTTGGACGCGAGCAGTACTTC	-	TRBV29-1	TRBJ2-7	TRBD1
CASSIGDSYGYTF	TGTGCCAGCAGCATCGGGGACTCCTATGGCTACACCTTC	-	TRBV16	TRBJ1-2	-
CASSLVTGPYEQYF	TGTGCCAGCAGCTTAGTCACAGGGCCTTACGAGCAGTACTTC	-	TRBV7-6	TRBJ2-7	-
CASSYRGDSYYEQYF	TGTGCCAGCAGCTACCGAGGAGACTCGTACTACGAGCAGTACTTC	few	TRBV14	TRBJ2-7	-
CASSELDLAGGYTF	TGTGCCAGCAGTGAATTAGACCTGGCGGGTGGCTACACCTTC	-	TRBV6-1	TRBJ1-2	-
CATADRAHVEKLFF	TGTGCCACCGCGGACAGGGCCCACGTAGAAAAACTGTTTTTT	-	TRBV19	TRBJ1-4	TRBD1
CASSLRGGYRTEAFF	TGTGCCAGCAGTTTGCGCGGGGGGTACAGAACTGAAGCTTTCTTT	-	TRBV27	TRBJ1-1	-
CASSLGLAGGYEYF	TGTGCCAGCAGCTTAGGACTAGCGGGGGGGTATGAGTACTTC	-	TRBV7-2	TRBJ2-5	TRBD2
CASSHRGGGDTGELFF	TGTGCCAGCAGCCACCGAGGCGGGGGTGACACCGGGGAGCTGTTTTTT	-	TRBV3-1/TRBV3-2	TRBJ2-2	TRBD2
CAWSSTGAEAFF	TGTGCCTGGAGTTCAACAGGGGCTGAAGCTTTCTTT	-	TRBV30	TRBJ1-1	TRBD1
CASSLAILNGYTF	TGTGCCAGCAGCTTAGCGATACTAAATGGCTACACCTTC	-	TRBV7-2	TRBJ1-2	-
CSASTLAGTDTQYF	TGCAGTGCTAGTACTCTTGCGGGAACAGATACGCAGTATTTT	-	TRBV20-1	TRBJ2-3	-
CASSQDEGQGKGSGYTF	TGCGCCAGCAGCCAAGATGAAGGACAGGGGAAAGGTAGTGGCTACACCTTC	-	TRBV4-1	TRBJ1-2	TRBD1
CASSEGQRRNSPLHF	TGTGCCAGCAGTGAGGGGCAAAGGCGTAATTCACCCCTCCACTTT	-	TRBV2	TRBJ1-6	-
CAWGGTKPGSSLNSPLHF	TGTGCCTGGGGTGGGACTAAGCCAGGCTCTTCGCTGAATTCACCCCTCCACTTT	once	TRBV30	TRBJ1-6	-
CASSPRSPQGGETQYF	TGTGCCAGCTCCCCCCGGTCTCCTCAGGGTGGCGAGACCCAGTACTTC	few	TRBV18	TRBJ2-5	-
CASSLSGERGNQPQHF	TGTGCCAGCAGTTTGTCAGGGGAACGGGGCAATCAGCCCCAGCATTTT	-	TRBV28	TRBJ1-5	-